One sample yielded the 23 T cell receptor beta chains listed below, sequenced in a study of response to subunit inactivated influenza vaccine. Using its own MiXCR run on the RT-PCR reads, TCRdb lists one record per CDR3 protein. The sample holds more than 700,000 distinct CDR3 sequences, around 20% seen once. Here the sequenced sample was PBMCs from blood, taken around 5 days after vaccination. These receptor sequences come from a man between 45 and 60 years old who received an inactivated influenza vaccine.

In this sample, this clonotype turned up a few times. This rearrangement joins TRBV29-1 to TRBJ2-7; D possibly corresponds to TRBD1 (5 bases). Looked up from germline, CDR1 is SQVTM and CDR2 is ANQGSEA. The CDR3 extends over 13 amino acids. The germline V and J ends were trimmed by 4 bases and 3 bases, with 13 bases remaining between them. The CDR3 nucleotides read TGCAGCGTTGGGCAGGGTAAGAACTACGAGCAGTACTTC. Translated: CSVGQGKNYEQYF.

This chain joins TRBV5-1 and TRBJ1-1; 8 bases agree with TRBD1. Germline V gene lookup returns CDR1 SGHRS and CDR2 YFSETQ. Trimming cost V 5 bases and J 0 bases; bases outside gene matches: 6. This CDR3 comprises 15 residues. CDR3 loop: CASSPETGVNTEAFF. DNA of the CDR3: TGCGCCAGCAGTCCTGAGACAGGGGTGAACACTGAAGCTTTCTTT.

J is TRBJ1-3 and V is TRBV3-1; a weak D match, TRBD1 (6 bases). Trimming pared 4 bases from V and 4 bases from J, leaving 20 bases between. CDR3 length equals 17 residues. The germline gives CDR1 LGHDT, CDR2 YNNKEL (reference sequence). The CDR3 DNA reads TGTGCCAGCAGCCTGGTCATGGGGGGCCGAGGAGGAAACACCATATATTTT. Its translation is CASSLVMGGRGGNTIYF.

The chain employs TRBV7-3 and TRBJ1-1, with a tentative D call TRBD1 (6 bases). Germline V CDR1 and CDR2: SGHTA, FQGTGA. CDR3 length: 13 amino acids. Trimming took off 5 bases at V and 8 bases at J, with 15 bases between the two ends. The CDR3 DNA reads TGTGCCAGCAGCCGACGGGGGGCTGAAGAAGCTTTCTTT. It encodes CASSRRGAEEAFF. The full variable domain, completed using reference TRBV7-3 and TRBJ1-1, is GAGVSQTPSNKVTEKGKYVELRCDPISGHTALYWYRQSLGQGPEFLIYFQGTGAADDSGLPNDRFFAVRPEGSVSTLKIQRTERGDSAVYLCASSRRGAEEAFFGQGTRLTVV.

V usage is TRBV7-2 and J usage is TRBJ1-5, with TRBD1 as a possible D gene (5 bases). The CDR3 loop spans 15 amino acids. Germline-derived CDR1 and CDR2 are SGHTA and FQGNSA. V was trimmed by 1 base and J by 5 bases, leaving 12 bases between them. The CDR3 sequence: CASSLGPQGDQPQHF. Written as DNA, the CDR3 is TGTGCCAGCAGCTTAGGACCCCAAGGGGATCAGCCCCAGCATTTT.

In regard to this clonotype: An end of the junction does not agree with germline; a read error may underlie this. The chain joins TRBV6-2 or TRBV6-3 to TRBJ2-2, with TRBD2 matching over 10 bases. The germline CDR1 and CDR2 sequences are MNHEY and SVGEGT. The CDR3 extends over 18 amino acids. This chain's CDR3 is CASSYSRITSGNTRELFF. As DNA, the CDR3 is TGTGCCAGCAGTTACTCGAGGATCACTAGCGGGAACACCCGGGAGCTGTTTTTT.

Only a few counts were recorded for this clonotype. The V gene is TRBV7-2, the J gene TRBJ2-7, with no clear D. Looked up from germline, CDR1 is SGHTA and CDR2 is FQGNSA. The CDR3 consists of 14 residues. With 1 base removed from V and 2 bases from J, the gap between germline ends came to 9 bases. The CDR3 region has the DNA TGTGCCAGCAGCTTAGAAGTCCATGCCTACGAGCAGTACTTC. This codes for CASSLEVHAYEQYF. Together with reference TRBV7-2 and TRBJ2-7, the CDR3 gives the full variable domain: GAGVSQSPSNKVTEKGKDVELRCDPISGHTALYWYRQSLGQGLEFLIYFQGNSAPDKSGLPSDRFSAERTGGSVSTLTIQRTQQEDSAVYLCASSLEVHAYEQYFGPGTRLTVT.

The chain employs TRBV20-1 and TRBJ2-5; 7 bases are a match to TRBD2. CDR3 size: 16 residues. The germline CDR1 and CDR2 sequences are DFQATT and SNEGSKA (reference sequence). The junction had 15 bases not matched to a gene; V was cut back by 6 bases and J by 2 bases. CDR3 nucleotide sequence: TGCAGTGCCAGGACTAAGGGGAGGGTGGTACAAGAGACCCAGTACTTC. Protein sequence: CSARTKGRVVQETQYF.

J is TRBJ1-6 and V is TRBV12-3 or TRBV12-4, with no clear D. Trimming removed 3 bases from V and 5 bases from J, with 11 bases in between. The CDR3 is 15 amino acids. This chain's CDR3 is CASSFGQSHNSPLHF. CDR3 sequence (DNA): TGTGCCAGCAGTTTCGGGCAGTCTCATAATTCACCCCTCCACTTT.

This clonotype was detected a few times. The chain is built from TRBV11-2 and TRBJ2-7, with TRBD1 identical over 7 bases. CDR3 length: 15 amino acids. Unmatched junction bases numbered 11, after V lost 5 bases and J lost 4 bases. The germline CDR1 and CDR2 sequences are SGHAT and FQNNGV. The CDR3 loop reads CASSPPAGRGYEQYF. In DNA, the CDR3 is TGTGCCAGCAGCCCACCCGCGGGCAGGGGGTACGAGCAGTACTTC.

V is TRBV24-1 and J is TRBJ2-2; 7 bases fit TRBD1. The ends lost 4 bases at V and 1 base at J; junction bases unmatched: 5. The CDR3 contains 16 residues. Looked up from germline, CDR1 is KGHDR and CDR2 is SFDVKD. The CDR3 here is CATSESGTENTGELFF. CDR3 DNA: TGTGCCACCAGTGAGTCCGGGACAGAGAACACCGGGGAGCTGTTTTTT.

This clonotype was observed many times. The V gene is TRBV29-1, the J gene TRBJ2-7, with 7 positions matching TRBD2. V was clipped by 6 bases and J by 4 bases; unmatched bases: 9. CDR1 and CDR2 (germline): SQVTM, ANQGSEA. The CDR3 is 13 amino acids. This CDR3 reads CSVYHPGGYEQYF. DNA of the CDR3: TGCAGCGTATACCACCCGGGGGGTTACGAGCAGTACTTC.

In this sample, this clonotype turned up a few times. The chain joins TRBV12-3 or TRBV12-4 to TRBJ1-5; D gene ambiguous. V was shortened by 3 bases and J by 5 bases, with 11 bases between the two germline ends. This CDR3 is built from 14 residues. The DNA for the CDR3 is TGTGCCAGCAGTTTGCAGGACTCCTATCAGCCCCAGCATTTT. Translated, it gives CASSLQDSYQPQHF.

This clonotype came up a few times. This chain joins TRBV7-3 and TRBJ2-1; D unresolved. The length of the CDR3 is 15 residues. CDR1 and CDR2 (germline): SGHTA, FQGTGA. Between the trimmed V and J ends, which lost 1 base and 3 bases, there was a span of 10 bases. The CDR3 DNA sequence: TGTGCCAGCAGCTTAAGGCGGATCCTCTACAATGAGCAGTTCTTC. Amino acid sequence: CASSLRRILYNEQFF.

The chain joins TRBV6-5 to TRBJ1-1, with no clear D. V lost 6 bases to trimming and J lost 7 bases, with 21 bases between them. This CDR3 comprises 15 residues. CDR1 MNHEY and CDR2 SVGAGI come from the germline V gene. The CDR3 is CASRYGSGSPFEAFF. DNA for the CDR3: TGTGCCAGCAGGTACGGGTCGGGGAGTCCCTTTGAAGCTTTCTTT.

The chain links TRBV28 to TRBJ2-7; possibly TRBD1 or TRBD2 for D (5 bases each). The length of the CDR3 is 16 residues. Germline V lookup: CDR1 MDHEN, CDR2 SYDVKM. V dropped 1 base and J dropped 0 bases, with 13 bases sitting between them. CDR3 bases: TGTGCCAGCAGTTTATCGAAAAGAGGGGTCTCCTACGAGCAGTACTTC. This sequence encodes CASSLSKRGVSYEQYF.

This clonotype has just a few counts. The chain employs TRBV20-1 and TRBJ1-2, with 9 bases lining up with TRBD1. CDR1 DFQATT and CDR2 SNEGSKA come from the germline V gene (reference sequence). CDR3 size: 14 residues. V trimming: 5 bases; J trimming: 0 bases; junction bases outside the gene matches: 4. CDR3: CSAPRQGANYGYTF. In nucleotides, the CDR3 is TGCAGTGCTCCAAGACAGGGGGCTAACTATGGCTACACCTTC.

There are a few counts of this clonotype. The CDR3 is CASSLGTRTGYTF. In DNA, the CDR3 is TGTGCCAGCAGCTTAGGTACGAGGACCGGCTACACCTTC. This chain joins TRBV7-2 and TRBJ1-2; D not certain. Germline V gives CDR1 SGHTA, CDR2 FQGNSA. The ends were cut back, 1 base at V and 8 bases at J, with 11 bases in the middle. This CDR3 is 13 amino acids long.

The chain employs TRBV20-1 and TRBJ1-5; D possibly corresponds to TRBD1 (5 bases). CDR3 length equals 15 residues. CDR1 is DFQATT and CDR2 is SNEGSKA in the germline V gene (reference sequence). With 6 bases removed from V and 8 bases from J, the gap between germline ends came to 23 bases. CDR3 residues: CSARRPGPRGEPQHF. CDR3 in DNA: TGCAGTGCCCGAAGACCGGGCCCGCGGGGGGAGCCCCAGCATTTT.

This clonotype was seen only a few times. The rearrangement links TRBV6-5 to TRBJ2-5, with TRBD2 as a possible D gene (5 bases). Germline CDR1 MNHEY, CDR2 SVGAGI. The CDR3 has 14 amino acids. Trimming cost V 4 bases and J 4 bases, with 13 bases left between them. The DNA for the CDR3 is TGTGCCAGCAGTTTAGAGGGAGCCCCAGAGACCCAGTACTTC. Protein sequence: CASSLEGAPETQYF.

The chain couples TRBV20-1 to TRBJ2-1; D is possibly TRBD2 (6 bases). From germline, CDR1 is DFQATT and CDR2 SNEGSKA (reference sequence). The CDR3 is 14 residues long. V lost 1 base and J lost 6, with 13 bases in between. CDR3 in DNA: TGCAGTGCTAGAGGTGGGACTCCTTCCAATGAGCAGTTCTTC. Translation gives CSARGGTPSNEQFF.

V usage is TRBV4-3 and J usage is TRBJ2-2; D uncertain. V was trimmed by 0 bases and J by 7 bases, leaving 6 bases between them. Germline V gives CDR1 LGHNA, CDR2 YSLEER. There are 13 residues in the CDR3. The CDR3 loop is CASSQDYGGELFF. The CDR3 DNA reads as TGCGCCAGCAGCCAAGATTATGGCGGGGAGCTGTTTTTT.

This clonotype occurred a few times. V usage is TRBV20-1 and J usage is TRBJ2-7, with 12 bases matching TRBD1. V dropped 4 bases and J dropped 0; count of bases not matched to a gene: 4. This CDR3 is built from 15 residues. Germline loops: CDR1 DFQATT, CDR2 SNEGSKA (reference sequence). The CDR3 DNA sequence: TGCAGTGCTACAACGGGACAGGGGGCCTCCTACGAGCAGTACTTC. This gives the protein CSATTGQGASYEQYF.